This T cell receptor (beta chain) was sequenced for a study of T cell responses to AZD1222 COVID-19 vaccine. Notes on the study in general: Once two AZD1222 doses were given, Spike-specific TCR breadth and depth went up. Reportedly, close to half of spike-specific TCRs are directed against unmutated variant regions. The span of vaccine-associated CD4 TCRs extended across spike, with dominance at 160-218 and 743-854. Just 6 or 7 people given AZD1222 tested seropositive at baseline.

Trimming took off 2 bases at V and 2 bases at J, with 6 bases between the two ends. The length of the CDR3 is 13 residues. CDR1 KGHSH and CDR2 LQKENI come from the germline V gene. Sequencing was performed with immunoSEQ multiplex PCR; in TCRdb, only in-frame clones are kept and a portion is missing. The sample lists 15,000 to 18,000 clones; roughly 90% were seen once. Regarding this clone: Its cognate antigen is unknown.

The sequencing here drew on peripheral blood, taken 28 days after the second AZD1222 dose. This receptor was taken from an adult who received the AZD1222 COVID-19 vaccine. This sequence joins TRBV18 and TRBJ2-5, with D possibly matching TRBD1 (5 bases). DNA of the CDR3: TGTGCCAGCTCACCAGCAGGGCAAGAGACCCAGTACTTC. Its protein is CASSPAGQETQYF.